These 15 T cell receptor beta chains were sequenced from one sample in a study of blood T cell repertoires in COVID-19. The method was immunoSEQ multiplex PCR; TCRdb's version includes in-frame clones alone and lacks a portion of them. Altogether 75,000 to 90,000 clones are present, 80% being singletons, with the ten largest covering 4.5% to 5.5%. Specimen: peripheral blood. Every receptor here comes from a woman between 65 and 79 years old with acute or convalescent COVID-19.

For the CDR3, the DNA is TGTGCCAGCTCACCACGGGGGGAGGTCGGCGAGCAGTACTTC. The encoded protein is CASSPRGEVGEQYF. The chain combines TRBV18 with TRBJ2-7; weak D call: TRBD2 (6 bases). Germline lookup yields CDR1 KGHSH and CDR2 LQKENI. There are 14 residues in the CDR3. V gave up 1 base and J gave up 6 bases, with 13 bases separating them.

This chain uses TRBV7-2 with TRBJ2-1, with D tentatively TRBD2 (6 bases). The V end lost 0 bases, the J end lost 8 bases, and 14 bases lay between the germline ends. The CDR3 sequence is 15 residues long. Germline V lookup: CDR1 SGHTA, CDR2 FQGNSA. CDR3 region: CASSLASRASDEQFF. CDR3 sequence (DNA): TGTGCCAGCAGCTTAGCATCCAGGGCTAGCGATGAGCAGTTCTTC. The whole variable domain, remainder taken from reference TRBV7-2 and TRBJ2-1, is GAGVSQSPSNKVTEKGKDVELRCDPISGHTALYWYRQSLGQGLEFLIYFQGNSAPDKSGLPSDRFSAERTGGSVSTLTIQRTQQEDSAVYLCASSLASRASDEQFFGPGTRLTVL.

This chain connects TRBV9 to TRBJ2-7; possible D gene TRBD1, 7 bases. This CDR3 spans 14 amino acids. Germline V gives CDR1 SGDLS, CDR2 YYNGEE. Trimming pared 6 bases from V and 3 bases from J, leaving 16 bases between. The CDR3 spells CASKTRTGVYEQYF. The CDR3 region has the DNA TGTGCCAGCAAGACTAGGACAGGAGTCTACGAGCAGTACTTC.

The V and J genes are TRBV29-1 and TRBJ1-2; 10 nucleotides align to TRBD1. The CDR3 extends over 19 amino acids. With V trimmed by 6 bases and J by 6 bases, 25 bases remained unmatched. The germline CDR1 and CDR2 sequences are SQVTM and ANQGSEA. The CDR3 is CSVPTPLRDRGLRVDGYTF. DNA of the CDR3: TGCAGCGTGCCTACTCCTCTCCGGGACAGGGGTCTCCGGGTCGATGGCTACACCTTC.

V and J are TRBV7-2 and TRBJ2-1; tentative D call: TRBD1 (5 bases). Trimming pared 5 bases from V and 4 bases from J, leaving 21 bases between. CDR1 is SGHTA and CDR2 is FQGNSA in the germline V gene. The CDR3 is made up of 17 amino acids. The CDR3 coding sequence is TGTGCCAGCAGCCACCACCCTGGGGCTGCTGGGTACAATGAGCAGTTCTTC. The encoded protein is CASSHHPGAAGYNEQFF.

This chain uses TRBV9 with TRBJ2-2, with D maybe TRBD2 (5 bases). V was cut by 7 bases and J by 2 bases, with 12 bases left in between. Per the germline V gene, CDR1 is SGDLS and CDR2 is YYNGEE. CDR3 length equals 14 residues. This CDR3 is CASQAEQNTGELFF. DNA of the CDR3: TGTGCCAGCCAAGCGGAGCAAAACACCGGGGAGCTGTTTTTT.

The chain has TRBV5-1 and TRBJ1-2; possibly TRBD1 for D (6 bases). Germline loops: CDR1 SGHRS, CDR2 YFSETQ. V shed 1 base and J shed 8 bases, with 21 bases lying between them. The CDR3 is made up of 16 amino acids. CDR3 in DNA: TGCGCCAGCAGCTTGTGGGGTCAGGGGTCGTTTCAAGGCTACACCTTC. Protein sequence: CASSLWGQGSFQGYTF.

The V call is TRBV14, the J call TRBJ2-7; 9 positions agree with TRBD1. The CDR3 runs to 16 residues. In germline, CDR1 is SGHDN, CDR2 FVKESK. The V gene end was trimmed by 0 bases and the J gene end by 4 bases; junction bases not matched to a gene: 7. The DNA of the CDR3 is TGTGCCAGCAGCCAAGATCGGACAGGGGTGGTTTACGAGCAGTACTTC. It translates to CASSQDRTGVVYEQYF.

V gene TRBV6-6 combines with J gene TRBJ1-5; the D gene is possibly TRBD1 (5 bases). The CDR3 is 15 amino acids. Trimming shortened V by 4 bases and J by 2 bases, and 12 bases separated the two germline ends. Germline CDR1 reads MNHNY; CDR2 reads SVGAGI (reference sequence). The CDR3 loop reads CASSWGGEGNQPQHF. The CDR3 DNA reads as TGTGCCAGCAGTTGGGGGGGGGAGGGCAATCAGCCCCAGCATTTT.

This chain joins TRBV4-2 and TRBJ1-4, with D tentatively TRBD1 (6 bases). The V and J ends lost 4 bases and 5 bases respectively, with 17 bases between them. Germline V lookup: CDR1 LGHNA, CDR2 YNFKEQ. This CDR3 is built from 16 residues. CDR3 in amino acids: CASSLNPRGRNEKLFF. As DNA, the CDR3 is TGTGCCAGCAGCCTCAACCCCAGGGGCCGGAATGAAAAACTGTTTTTT.

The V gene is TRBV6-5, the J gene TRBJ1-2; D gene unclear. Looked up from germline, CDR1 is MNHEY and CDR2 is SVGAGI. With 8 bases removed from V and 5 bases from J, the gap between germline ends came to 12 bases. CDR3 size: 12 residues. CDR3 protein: CASSPGNYGYTF. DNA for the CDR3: TGTGCCAGCTCCCCGGGGAATTATGGCTACACCTTC.

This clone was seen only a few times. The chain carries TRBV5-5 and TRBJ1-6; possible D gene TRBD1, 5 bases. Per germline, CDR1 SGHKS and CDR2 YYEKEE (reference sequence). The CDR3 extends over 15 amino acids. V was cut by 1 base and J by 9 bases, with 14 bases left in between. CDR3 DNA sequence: TGTGCCAGCAGCTTGTATCAGGGTGTAGTTTCACCCCTCCACTTT. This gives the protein CASSLYQGVVSPLHF.

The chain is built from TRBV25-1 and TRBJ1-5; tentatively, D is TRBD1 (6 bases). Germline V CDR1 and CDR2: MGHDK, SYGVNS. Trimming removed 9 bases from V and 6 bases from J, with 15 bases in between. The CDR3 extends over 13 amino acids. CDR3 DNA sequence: TGTGCCAGTGGCAGGGGTGGCGGTCAGCCCCAGCATTTT. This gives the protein CASGRGGGQPQHF.

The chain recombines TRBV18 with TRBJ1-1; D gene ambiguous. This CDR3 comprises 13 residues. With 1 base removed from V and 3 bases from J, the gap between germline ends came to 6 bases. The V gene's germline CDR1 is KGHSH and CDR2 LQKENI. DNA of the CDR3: TGTGCCAGCTCACCACGAGAGGACACTGAAGCTTTCTTT. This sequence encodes CASSPREDTEAFF.

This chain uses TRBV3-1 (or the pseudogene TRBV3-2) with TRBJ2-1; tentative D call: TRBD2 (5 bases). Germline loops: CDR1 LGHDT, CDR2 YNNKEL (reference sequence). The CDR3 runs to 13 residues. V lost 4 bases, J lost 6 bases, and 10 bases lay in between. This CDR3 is CASSLASPNEQFF. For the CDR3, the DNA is TGTGCCAGCAGCCTTGCTAGCCCCAATGAGCAGTTCTTC.